The clone carrying this TCR beta chain was counted ten times or more. Its specificity is unknown. These data belong to a study of T cells in Graves' hyperthyroidism and ophthalmopathy. For the diagnoses, clinical symptoms, serum thyroxine and TRAb, thyroid ultrasound and orbital computed tomography were used. The study's findings and limits: Separating ophthalmopathy from stable hyperthyroidism was achieved by a 13 V-J model.

Germline assignment: CDR1 MNHEY and CDR2 SMNVEV (reference sequence). The CDR3 totals 16 residues. The V segment lost 2 bases and the J segment 4 bases; nucleotides outside the gene matches: 7. Researchers took RNA transcripts and amplified the TCR beta CDR3 regions from them. Using the HTBI primer set, a first-round RT-PCR was run on the TCR CDR3. TCRdb fed the multiplex PCR reads into MiXCR, producing one record per CDR3 protein. The sample has a few hundred thousand distinct CDR3 sequences, approximately 44% seen once. The source material was peripheral blood or thyroid tissue (not recorded which). The receptor was derived from a woman between 18 and 29 years old with Graves' hyperthyroidism. The chain uses TRBV27 and TRBJ2-7; 11 bases map to TRBD2. This chain's CDR3 is CASSLEVAGGPYEQYF. The CDR3, as DNA: TGTGCCAGCAGTTTAGAGGTAGCGGGAGGGCCTTACGAGCAGTACTTC.